The 20 T cell receptor beta chains below all came from one sample that was sequenced in a study of cytomegalovirus exposure and HLA in healthy donors. Vbeta (60) and Jbeta (13) primers were used in the PCR. Sequencing was performed with immunoSEQ multiplex PCR; in TCRdb, only in-frame clones are kept and a portion is missing. The sample gives over 45,000 clones, 81% of which show up once; approximately 2.5% is in the top ten. The sample consisted of PBMCs. These receptors were collected from a boy aged 10-17 years in good health and CMV-seropositive.

The chain combines TRBV5-4 with TRBJ2-5, with 7 bases lining up with TRBD1. Germline V CDR1 and CDR2: SGHNT, YYREEE (reference sequence). The CDR3 spans 14 residues. V shed 0 bases and J 5 bases; nucleotides not matched to a gene: 4. The CDR3 DNA is TGTGCCAGCAGCTTGGAGGGGGCTGGGGAGACCCAGTACTTC. The encoded protein is CASSLEGAGETQYF.

The V and J genes are TRBV19 and TRBJ2-3, with 8 bases that match TRBD2. The CDR3 is 16 amino acids. CDR1 and CDR2 from the germline V gene are LNHDA and SQIVND (reference sequence). V dropped 8 bases and J dropped 3; count of bases not matched to a gene: 13. The CDR3 reads CASRPGGGYWTDTQYF. Here the CDR3 DNA reads TGTGCCAGTCGTCCGGGGGGGGGTTATTGGACAGATACGCAGTATTTT.

The chain combines TRBV6-4 with TRBJ2-2; 7 positions match TRBD1. The CDR3 runs 17 residues. Trimming took 10 bases from V and 2 from J; bases not matched to a gene: 16. CDR1 and CDR2 from the germline V gene are MRHNA and SNTAGT. The CDR3 DNA is TGTGCCAACGTACAACCTAGGGACAGATCAAACACCGGGGAGCTGTTTTTT. This gives the protein CANVQPRDRSNTGELFF.

The rearrangement joins TRBV27 to TRBJ2-1; 13 bases map to TRBD2. Germline V gene sequence: CDR1 MNHEY, CDR2 SMNVEV (reference sequence). The CDR3 consists of 18 residues. The J segment lost 2 bases and the V segment lost 5 bases, leaving 9 bases of the junction unmatched. CDR3 amino acids: CASSGLATSGGPYNEQFF. In DNA form, the CDR3 reads TGTGCCAGCAGTGGCCTTGCGACTAGCGGGGGGCCCTACAATGAGCAGTTCTTC.

The chain links TRBV5-1 to TRBJ2-7; 8 bases fit TRBD1. The CDR3 is 14 residues long. V dropped 7 bases and J dropped 6; count of bases not matched to a gene: 12. CDR1 is SGHRS, CDR2 YFSETQ, per germline. The CDR3 is CASYNSGQGGEQYF. CDR3 bases: TGCGCCAGCTACAATTCAGGACAGGGCGGCGAGCAGTACTTC.

The chain recombines TRBV6-1 with TRBJ1-4; 10 bases match TRBD1. Germline V CDR1 and CDR2: MNHNS, SASEGT. J was trimmed by 8 bases and V by 2 bases; bases with no gene match: 5. CDR3 length: 15 amino acids. This CDR3 reads CASSEIGTGAEKLFF. The CDR3 DNA sequence: TGTGCCAGCAGTGAAATTGGGACAGGGGCAGAAAAACTGTTTTTT.

The gene calls are TRBV2 and TRBJ1-2; TRBD1 might be the D (6 bases). V was shortened by 7 bases and J by 8 bases, with 11 bases between the two germline ends. This CDR3 region has 11 residues. Germline V lookup: CDR1 SNHLY, CDR2 FYNNEI. The CDR3 nucleotides are TGTGCCAGCAACAGGGTTGTGGGCTACACCTTC. This codes for CASNRVVGYTF.

The J gene is TRBJ1-1, the V gene TRBV4-1; D possibly corresponds to TRBD1 (5 bases). The germline V and J ends were trimmed by 0 bases and 5 bases, with 16 bases remaining between them. The germline V gene encodes CDR1 MGHRA and CDR2 YSYEKL. The CDR3 is 16 amino acids. CDR3 sequence reads: CASSQEGGGIGTEAFF. The CDR3 DNA reads as TGCGCCAGCAGCCAAGAAGGCGGGGGTATTGGGACTGAAGCTTTCTTT.

The genes are TRBV19 and TRBJ2-7; no definite D call. The CDR3 has 16 amino acids. The germline V gene encodes CDR1 LNHDA and CDR2 SQIVND (reference sequence). V was pared by 2 bases and J by 3 bases, with 17 bases between. In DNA form, the CDR3 reads TGTGCCAGTAGTATATTTCCAAGGAGAGAAGACTACGAGCAGTACTTC. Its protein product is CASSIFPRREDYEQYF.

This clone was seen only a few times. This rearrangement joins TRBV5-6 to TRBJ2-7; the D gene is possibly TRBD2 (6 bases). Trimming left V 3 bases short and J 1 base short, with 17 bases between. The CDR3 loop spans 16 amino acids. Germline V gene lookup returns CDR1 SGHDT and CDR2 YYEEEE. The CDR3 protein is CASSSPGEVLSYEQYF. CDR3 DNA: TGTGCCAGCAGCTCTCCCGGGGAGGTTTTGTCCTACGAGCAGTACTTC.

This chain links TRBV11-1 with TRBJ2-5; maybe TRBD1 (5 bases). The V end lost 2 bases, the J end lost 5 bases, and 18 bases lay between the germline ends. The CDR3 totals 16 residues. Germline CDR1 SGHAT, CDR2 FQDESV (reference sequence). The CDR3 region is CASSLRRGLVPETQYF. DNA for the CDR3: TGTGCCAGCAGCTTACGTAGGGGCCTGGTCCCGGAGACCCAGTACTTC.

As concerns this clone: The junction shows a germline mismatch at one end, possibly a read error. The chain couples TRBV14 to TRBJ2-1, with a weak D call TRBD1 (6 bases). CDR3 length equals 13 residues. Germline values: CDR1 SGHDN, CDR2 FVKESK. This chain's CDR3 is CASTQQGYNEQFF. The DNA of the CDR3 is TGTGCCAGCACCCAACAGGGATACAATGAGCAGTTCTTC.

Concerning this clone itself: Since no conserved phenylalanine or tryptophan closes the CDR3, a read error is the likely cause. The DNA is left out, because the CDR3 cannot be placed on it with certainty; the CDR3 is given as TCRdb lists it. This chain uses TRBV12-2 with TRBJ2-3; TRBD2 is the table's D call, not checked against the DNA. TRBV12-2 is annotated as a pseudogene. The CDR3 numbers 16 amino acids, ends counted. CDR3 residues: CASRLGEWASTDTQYS.

This chain connects TRBV4-2 to TRBJ1-1; D is possibly TRBD1 (6 bases). This CDR3 spans 14 amino acids. V gave up 0 bases and J gave up 1 base, with 6 bases separating them. Germline loops: CDR1 LGHNA, CDR2 YNFKEQ. This chain's CDR3 is CASSQDRGNTEAFF. The CDR3, as DNA: TGTGCCAGCAGCCAAGACAGGGGGAACACTGAAGCTTTCTTT.

The sample holds one count of this clone. The CDR3 sequence: CASSTGYFSDGYTF. CDR3 nucleotides: TGTGCCAGCAGTACAGGGTATTTCTCAGATGGCTACACCTTC. This chain connects TRBV5-4 to TRBJ1-2, with D perhaps matching TRBD1 (6 bases). V was trimmed by 5 bases and J by 6 bases, leaving 17 bases between them. In germline, CDR1 is SGHNT, CDR2 YYREEE (reference sequence). There are 14 residues in the CDR3.

The rearrangement joins TRBV18 to TRBJ2-7, with D possibly TRBD1 on 5 matching bases. Looked up from germline, CDR1 is KGHSH and CDR2 is LQKENI. V shed 2 bases and J shed 3 bases, with 17 bases lying between them. The CDR3 contains 16 residues. CDR3 nucleotides: TGTGCCAGCTCACCAACGGAAGGGGCTGGGTACTACGAGCAGTACTTC. It yields the protein CASSPTEGAGYYEQYF.

The chain recombines TRBV6-6 with TRBJ1-5; D is undetermined. Per the germline V gene, CDR1 is MNHNY and CDR2 is SVGAGI (reference sequence). CDR3 length equals 15 residues. V was pared by 2 bases and J by 6 bases, with 14 bases between. CDR3 sequence reads: CASSYSRPGAQPQHF. CDR3 sequence (DNA): TGTGCCAGCAGTTACAGTCGGCCGGGAGCTCAGCCCCAGCATTTT.

This sequence joins TRBV15 and TRBJ1-4, with D perhaps matching TRBD1 (6 bases). Trimming took off 0 bases at V and 8 bases at J, with 16 bases between the two ends. Germline CDR1 and CDR2: LNHNV and YYDKDF (reference sequence). The length of the CDR3 is 16 residues. CDR3 sequence (DNA): TGTGCCACCAGCAGAGATTACGGGGGGCTCAAGGAAAAACTGTTTTTT. Translation gives CATSRDYGGLKEKLFF. Full variable domain (missing parts from reference TRBV15 and TRBJ1-4): DAMVIQNPRYQVTQFGKPVTLSCSQTLNHNVMYWYQQKSSQAPKLLFHYYDKDFNNEADTPDNFQSRRPNTSFCFLDIRSPGLGDTAMYLCATSRDYGGLKEKLFFGSGTQLSVL.

The V gene is TRBV4-1, the J gene TRBJ1-5, with 7 nucleotides matching TRBD1. Germline loops: CDR1 MGHRA, CDR2 YSYEKL. Trimming cost V 7 bases and J 10 bases; bases outside gene matches: 19. The CDR3 is 16 residues long. The CDR3 region has the DNA TGCGCCAGCAAAGGGGGTGGACTGACAGGGAGTGGCCCCCAGCATTTT. Its protein product is CASKGGGLTGSGPQHF.

This rearrangement joins TRBV5-4 to TRBJ2-1; 14 bases fit TRBD2. Germline lookup yields CDR1 SGHNT and CDR2 YYREEE (reference sequence). V gave up 4 bases and J gave up 6 bases; unmatched junction bases: 3. CDR3 length: 15 amino acids. Here the CDR3 DNA reads TGTGCCAGCAGCCTGGGACTAGCGGGGGTCAATGAGCAGTTCTTC. Its translation: CASSLGLAGVNEQFF.